This is a list of T cell receptor beta chains from one sample in a study of a mutant IDH1 vaccine in newly diagnosed glioma. Clones were read by immunoSEQ multiplex PCR, and TCRdb kept only the in-frame ones, dropping some. The data contain 85,000 to 100,000 clones, about 90% of them seen just once; the ten biggest clones take up 0.5% to 0.6%. The specimen was PBMCs, collected from a glioma patient treated with radiotherapy, temozolomide or both. All receptors come from a woman between 45 and 65 years old with glioma. CDR3s include the opening cysteine and the closing phenylalanine or tryptophan. D genes are given only for firm matches. The size of a clone is reported for some rows only, either as once, few or many, or as a class for expanded clones.

D	size	V	J	CDR3	DNA
NA	once	TRBV27	TRBJ2-5	CASSFSGRAQETQYF	TGTGCCAGCAGTTTCTCCGGCAGGGCTCAAGAGACCCAGTACTTC
TRBD2	NA	TRBV7-9	TRBJ2-3	CASHHLGGRAGTQYF	TGTGCCAGCCATCACCTAGGCGGGAGGGCCGGTACGCAGTATTTT
TRBD2	NA	TRBV19	TRBJ2-1	CASSIDPRLAGAKEQFF	TGTGCCAGTAGTATAGATCCACGACTAGCGGGGGCCAAGGAGCAGTTCTTC
NA	NA	TRBV7-9	TRBJ1-2	CASSFGRSGYTF	TGTGCCAGCAGCTTTGGCAGATCTGGCTACACCTTC
TRBD1	few	TRBV10-3	TRBJ1-2	CAIKDRAEGYTF	TGTGCCATCAAGGACAGGGCGGAGGGCTACACCTTC
TRBD1	NA	TRBV2	TRBJ1-5	CASARDRGSNQPQHF	TGTGCCAGCGCCCGGGACAGGGGAAGTAATCAGCCCCAGCATTTT
NA	NA	TRBV6-1	TRBJ2-2	CASKSYQGYTGELFF	TGTGCCAGCAAGTCCTATCAGGGGTACACCGGGGAGCTGTTTTTT
TRBD1	NA	TRBV4-2	TRBJ2-5	CASSQGTGEETQYF	TGTGCCAGCAGCCAAGGGACAGGGGAAGAGACCCAGTACTTC
NA	NA	TRBV30	TRBJ2-5	CAWSRTRRETQYF	TGTGCCTGGAGTCGGACCCGGCGCGAGACCCAGTACTTC
NA	NA	TRBV18	TRBJ2-6	CASSRSVPGANVLTF	TGTGCCAGCTCACGGTCCGTTCCTGGGGCCAACGTCCTGACTTTC
NA	NA	TRBV2	TRBJ1-6	CASSEFEGQSSPLHF	TGTGCCAGCAGTGAATTTGAGGGGCAAAGTTCACCCCTCCACTTT
NA	NA	TRBV27	TRBJ2-1	CASSSQSGPYNEQFF	TGTGCCAGCAGTTCCCAGAGCGGACCCTACAATGAGCAGTTCTTC
NA	NA	TRBV5-4	TRBJ2-3	CASSEVSTDTQYF	TGTGCCAGCTCCGAGGTTAGCACAGATACGCAGTATTTT
NA	NA	TRBV5-5	TRBJ2-7	CASLPRQASSYEQYF	TGTGCCAGCCTCCCCCGACAGGCTTCCTCCTACGAGCAGTACTTC
NA	NA	TRBV5-6	TRBJ2-3	CASSLSEDTQYF	TGTGCCAGCAGCTTGTCGGAGGATACGCAGTATTTT
NA	few	TRBV6-6	TRBJ1-6	CASSLPGGPLHF	TGTGCCAGCAGTTTGCCGGGGGGGCCCCTCCACTTT
NA	NA	TRBV27	TRBJ2-1	CASSLVGAGYSEQFF	TGTGCCAGCAGTTTAGTAGGGGCGGGCTATAGTGAGCAGTTCTTC
TRBD2	once	TRBV4-2	TRBJ2-5	CASSQRTSGETQYF	TGTGCCAGCAGCCAAAGGACTAGCGGAGAGACCCAGTACTTC